This T cell receptor beta chain was obtained from a study of blood T cell repertoires in COVID-19. This CDR3 region has 14 residues. The V end lost 4 bases, the J end lost 3 bases, and 10 bases lay between the germline ends. The germline gives CDR1 SGHTA, CDR2 FQGTGA. Repertoires were generated with immunoSEQ multiplex PCR, while TCRdb's copy carries only in-frame clones and drops some. The sample holds some 100,000 clones; roughly 90% are singletons and the top ten take 6% to 9.5%. The TCR comes from a man aged 70 or older who had recovered from COVID-19. The sequenced sample was peripheral blood. The V and J genes are TRBV7-3 and TRBJ2-1, with a weak D call TRBD1 (5 bases). The CDR3 spells CASSSTGNYNEQFF. DNA for the CDR3: TGTGCCAGCAGCTCCACAGGTAACTACAATGAGCAGTTCTTC.